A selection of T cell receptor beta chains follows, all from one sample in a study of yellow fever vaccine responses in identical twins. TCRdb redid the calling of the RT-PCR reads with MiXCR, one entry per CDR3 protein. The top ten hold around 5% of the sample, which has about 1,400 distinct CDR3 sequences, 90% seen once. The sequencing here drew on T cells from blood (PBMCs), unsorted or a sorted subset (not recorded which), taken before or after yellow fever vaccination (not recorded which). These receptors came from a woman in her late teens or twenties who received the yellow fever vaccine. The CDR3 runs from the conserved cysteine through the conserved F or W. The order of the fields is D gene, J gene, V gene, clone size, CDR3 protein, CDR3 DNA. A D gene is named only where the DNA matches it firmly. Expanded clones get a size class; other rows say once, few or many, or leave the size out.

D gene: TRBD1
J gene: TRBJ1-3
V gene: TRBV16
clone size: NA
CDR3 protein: CASSQTRQGSGNTIYF
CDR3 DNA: TGTGCCAGCAGCCAAACCCGACAGGGGTCTGGAAACACCATATATTTT

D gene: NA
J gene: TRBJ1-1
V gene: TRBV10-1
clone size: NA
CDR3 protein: CASSRGMNTEAFF
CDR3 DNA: TGCGCCAGCAGCAGGGGAATGAACACTGAAGCTTTCTTT

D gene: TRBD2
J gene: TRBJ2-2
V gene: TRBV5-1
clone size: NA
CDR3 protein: CASSTAGLAGLRNTGELFF
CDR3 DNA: TGCGCCAGCAGCACCGCGGGACTAGCGGGACTGCGGAACACCGGGGAGCTGTTTTTT

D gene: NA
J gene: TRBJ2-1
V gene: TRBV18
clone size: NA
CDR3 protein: CASSPQGGSYNEQFF
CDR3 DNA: TGTGCCAGCTCACCGCAGGGAGGCTCCTACAATGAGCAGTTCTTC

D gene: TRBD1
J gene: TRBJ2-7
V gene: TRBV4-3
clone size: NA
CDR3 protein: CASSQDQTGLSYEQYF
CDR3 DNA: TGCGCCAGCAGCCAAGACCAGACAGGGCTATCCTACGAGCAGTACTTC

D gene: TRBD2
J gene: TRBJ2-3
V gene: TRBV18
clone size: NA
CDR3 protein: CASSPLSGGAADTQYF
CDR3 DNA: TGTGCCAGCTCACCACTAAGCGGGGGGGCGGCAGATACGCAGTATTTT

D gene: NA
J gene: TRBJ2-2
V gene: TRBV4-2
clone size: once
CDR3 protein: CASSTDWQTGELFF
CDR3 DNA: TGTGCCAGCAGCACGGACTGGCAAACCGGGGAGCTGTTTTTT

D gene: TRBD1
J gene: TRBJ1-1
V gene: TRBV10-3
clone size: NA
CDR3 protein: CAISTDRVWYTEAFF
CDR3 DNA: TGTGCCATCAGTACCGACAGGGTCTGGTACACTGAAGCTTTCTTT

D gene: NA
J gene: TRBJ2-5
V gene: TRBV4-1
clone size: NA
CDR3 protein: CASSQDGPVGETQYF
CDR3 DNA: TGCGCCAGCAGCCAAGATGGCCCCGTTGGGGAGACCCAGTACTTC

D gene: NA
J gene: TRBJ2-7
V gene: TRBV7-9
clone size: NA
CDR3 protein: CASSTQRWSRNYEQYF
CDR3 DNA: TGTGCCAGCAGCACTCAGCGATGGTCTAGAAACTACGAGCAGTACTTC

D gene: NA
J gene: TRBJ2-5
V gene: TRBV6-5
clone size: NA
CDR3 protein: CASSYSGAVLKETQYF
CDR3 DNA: TGTGCCAGCAGTTACTCGGGCGCCGTCCTAAAAGAGACCCAGTACTTC

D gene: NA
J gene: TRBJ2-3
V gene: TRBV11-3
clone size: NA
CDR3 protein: CASSLARRTDTQYF
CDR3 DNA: TGTGCCAGCAGCTTAGCCAGAAGAACAGATACGCAGTATTTT

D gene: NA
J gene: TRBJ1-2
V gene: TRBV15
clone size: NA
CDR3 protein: CATSRDRLVLTNYGYTF
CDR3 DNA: TGTGCCACCAGCAGAGATCGGCTCGTCCTGACCAACTATGGCTACACCTTC

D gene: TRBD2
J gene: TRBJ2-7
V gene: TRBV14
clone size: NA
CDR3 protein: CASSPRTSGIEQYF
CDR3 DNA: TGTGCCAGCAGCCCGAGGACTAGCGGGATCGAGCAGTACTTC

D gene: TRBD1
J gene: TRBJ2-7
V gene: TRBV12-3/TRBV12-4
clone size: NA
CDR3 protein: CASQGQVYEQYF
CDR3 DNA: TGTGCCAGCCAAGGACAGGTCTACGAGCAGTACTTC

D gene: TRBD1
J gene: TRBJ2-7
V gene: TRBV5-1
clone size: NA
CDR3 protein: CASSEGTGPAYEQYF
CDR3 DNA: TGCGCCAGCAGCGAGGGGACAGGACCAGCCTACGAGCAGTACTTC

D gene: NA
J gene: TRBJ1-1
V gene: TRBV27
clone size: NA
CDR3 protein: CASSAIVNTEAFF
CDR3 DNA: TGTGCCAGCAGTGCTATAGTGAACACTGAAGCTTTCTTT

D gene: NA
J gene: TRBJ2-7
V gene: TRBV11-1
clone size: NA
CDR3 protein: CASSFGDGSYEQYF
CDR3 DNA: TGTGCCAGCAGCTTTGGGGACGGCTCCTACGAGCAGTACTTC